A single sample gave rise to the 17 T cell receptor beta chains below, sequenced in a study of shared clonotypes between healthy human individuals (dated by TCRdb to the early 2020s). Receptor libraries were prepared by the immunoSEQ multiplex PCR assay. What TCRdb holds here is the immuneACCESS table cut down to in-frame rearrangements. Part of the clones is not present; checked against another copy, under half of the missing clones reflect an unresolved V gene, and the others are unexplained. The sample yields 1 million to 1.2 million clones; 60% to 80% were counted once. The top ten clones comprise 0.89% of the sample. The sample consisted of memory CD4+ T cells from PBMCs. What the cell subset or site label conveys for this sample: CD45RA-negative fraction. Receptors originate from a man aged 18 to 35 in good health. Some clones in this sample may be carry-over from other donors' samples.

V usage is TRBV28 and J usage is TRBJ1-3; no firm D call. CDR1 is MDHEN, CDR2 SYDVKM, per germline. The CDR3 contains 13 residues. Trimming left V 2 bases short and J 4 bases short, with 6 bases between. CDR3 protein: CASSLDGGNTIYF. The CDR3, as DNA: TGTGCCAGCAGTTTAGATGGAGGAAACACCATATATTTT.

This clone appeared a single time. This chain connects TRBV25-1 to TRBJ2-5; 9 bases line up with TRBD2. Germline V CDR1 and CDR2: MGHDK, SYGVNS. This CDR3 is 17 amino acids long. After removal of 2 bases from V and 4 bases from J, the junction contained 11 bases not matched to a gene. DNA of the CDR3: TGTGCCAGCAGTGAACCTTTAGCGGGAGTTGGGGCAGAGACCCAGTACTTC. Translation gives CASSEPLAGVGAETQYF.

The CDR3 loop reads CASSQVRAGGAYEQYF. Written as DNA, the CDR3 is TGTGCCAGCAGCCAAGTCAGAGCGGGAGGGGCCTACGAGCAGTACTTC. J is TRBJ2-7 and V is TRBV14, with TRBD2 identical over 10 bases. The V and J ends lost 1 base and 2 bases, in that order; junction bases with no gene match: 5. Germline V gene sequence: CDR1 SGHDN, CDR2 FVKESK. This CDR3 region has 16 residues.

This clone was observed a few times. The genes are TRBV7-9 and TRBJ2-1, with D perhaps TRBD2 (5 bases). Germline V gives CDR1 SEHNR, CDR2 FQNEAQ (reference sequence). The CDR3 contains 17 residues. V was clipped by 0 bases and J by 7 bases, with 19 bases between them. CDR3 protein: CASSLALTPEVFNEQFF. The DNA of the CDR3 is TGTGCCAGCAGCTTAGCGCTGACACCGGAGGTCTTTAATGAGCAGTTCTTC.

The V call is TRBV27, the J call TRBJ1-3, with TRBD1 matching over 7 bases. Per germline, CDR1 MNHEY and CDR2 SMNVEV (reference sequence). J gave up 2 bases and V 5 bases, and 3 bases lay outside the gene matches. This CDR3 has 14 residues. The CDR3 loop is CASSPDRAGNTIYF. In DNA, the CDR3 is TGTGCCAGCAGTCCAGACAGGGCTGGAAACACCATATATTTT.

The CDR3 loop is CASSLLPGGTGYTF. The DNA for the CDR3 is TGTGCCAGCAGTCTACTGCCTGGAGGGACTGGCTACACCTTC. This chain uses TRBV27 with TRBJ1-2, with a tentative D call TRBD1 (5 bases). The germline gives CDR1 MNHEY, CDR2 SMNVEV (reference sequence). CDR3 size: 14 residues. Trimming shortened V by 5 bases and J by 7 bases, and 17 bases separated the two germline ends.

The J gene is TRBJ2-7, the V gene TRBV4-1; TRBD1 agrees at 12 bases. The CDR3 runs to 15 residues. V was pared by 3 bases and J by 9 bases, with 9 bases of the junction left unmatched. CDR1 and CDR2 (germline): MGHRA, YSYEKL. This chain's CDR3 is CASSHSRDRGLGQYF. The CDR3 DNA reads TGCGCCAGCAGCCATTCTAGGGACAGGGGGCTCGGGCAGTACTTC.

This clone showed up many times. V gene TRBV7-2 combines with J gene TRBJ2-2; D unresolved. Per germline, CDR1 SGHTA and CDR2 FQGNSA. The CDR3 runs 13 residues. Trimming removed 5 bases from V and 7 bases from J, with 11 bases in between. The CDR3 nucleotides read TGTGCCAGCAGCCAAACGGATTACGGGGAGCTGTTTTTT. Protein: CASSQTDYGELFF.

The rearrangement uses TRBV28 and TRBJ1-5, with 8 bases aligning to TRBD1. CDR1 is MDHEN and CDR2 is SYDVKM in the germline V gene. There are 16 residues in the CDR3. The J segment lost 7 bases and the V segment lost 6 bases, leaving 14 bases of the junction unmatched. The DNA of the CDR3 is TGTGCCAGCAGCCCTGGCTCGCCGACAGGGGCCCAGCCCCAGCATTTT. Translation gives CASSPGSPTGAQPQHF.

This clone occurred a few times. The V and J genes are TRBV19 and TRBJ1-1; D not resolved. The CDR3 length is 13 residues. The germline CDR1 and CDR2 sequences are LNHDA and SQIVND (reference sequence). Trimming shortened V by 5 bases and J by 4 bases, and 11 bases separated the two germline ends. Here the CDR3 reads CASSPTGSTEAFF. CDR3 sequence (DNA): TGTGCCAGTAGTCCCACGGGTTCCACTGAAGCTTTCTTT.

This clone was picked up a small number of times. The chain's CDR3 is CASSEGQPTNEKLFF. Written as DNA, the CDR3 is TGTGCCAGCAGTGAAGGACAGCCAACTAATGAAAAACTGTTTTTT. This chain links TRBV9 with TRBJ1-4; D might be TRBD1 (6 bases). Between the trimmed V and J ends, which lost 5 bases and 0 bases, there was a span of 11 bases. The CDR3 has 15 residues. Per germline, CDR1 SGDLS and CDR2 YYNGEE.

This chain uses TRBV5-1 with TRBJ2-3, with D unclear. CDR1 and CDR2 (germline): SGHRS, YFSETQ. Trimming pared 4 bases from V and 6 bases from J, leaving 21 bases between. The CDR3 covers 16 residues. The CDR3 DNA reads TGCGCCAGCAGCCTTTCGACCGCGGTGGAAGTCGATACGCAGTATTTT. Translation: CASSLSTAVEVDTQYF. The variable domain in full, completed from reference TRBV5-1 and TRBJ2-3, reads KAGVTQTPRYLIKTRGQQVTLSCSPISGHRSVSWYQQTPGQGLQFLFEYFSETQRNKGNFPGRFSGRQFSNSRSEMNVSTLELGDSALYLCASSLSTAVEVDTQYFGPGTRLTVL.

J is TRBJ2-4 and V is TRBV27; 8 nucleotides agree with TRBD1. The CDR3 length is 21 residues. From germline, CDR1 is MNHEY and CDR2 SMNVEV (reference sequence). V shed 4 bases and J 0 bases; nucleotides not matched to a gene: 20. In DNA, the CDR3 is TGTGCCAGCAGTTCCCGGACAGGAGACAGGGGTAGGGGACTAGCCAAAAACATTCAGTACTTC. Translated: CASSSRTGDRGRGLAKNIQYF.

There are a few counts of this clone. In the same sample, other DNA sequences code for this CDR3. This chain uses TRBV5-1 with TRBJ2-1, with TRBD2 matching over 11 bases. Trimming cost V 4 bases and J 8 bases; bases outside gene matches: 8. Germline V gene data show CDR1 as SGHRS and CDR2 as YFSETQ. The CDR3 sequence is 15 residues long. This CDR3 reads CASSLSLAGGDEQFF. The CDR3 coding sequence is TGCGCCAGCAGCCTGAGCCTAGCGGGAGGCGATGAGCAGTTCTTC.

The J gene is TRBJ1-1, the V gene TRBV30; tentative D call: TRBD1 (5 bases). CDR3 length: 14 residues. The V gene lost 6 bases and the J gene lost 10 bases, with 24 bases spanning the gap. Per germline, CDR1 GTSNPN and CDR2 SVGIG (reference sequence). CDR3 DNA: TGTGCCTGCCAGGAGGGTTGGGGCCCTAGTGGAGCTTTCTTT. Encoded protein: CACQEGWGPSGAFF.

This rearrangement joins TRBV5-1 to TRBJ1-2, with D perhaps matching TRBD1 (5 bases). V lost 0 bases, J lost 2 bases, and 11 bases lay in between. The CDR3 is made up of 15 amino acids. Per the germline V gene, CDR1 is SGHRS and CDR2 is YFSETQ. The chain's CDR3 is CASSLGGTENYGYTF. The CDR3 nucleotides are TGCGCCAGCAGCTTGGGGGGGACGGAGAACTATGGCTACACCTTC.

The chain recombines TRBV5-4 with TRBJ1-2; D gene unclear. Germline V gene lookup returns CDR1 SGHNT and CDR2 YYREEE (reference sequence). This CDR3 spans 16 amino acids. With 9 bases removed from V and 0 bases from J, the gap between germline ends came to 21 bases. The CDR3 protein is CAIPGRAPEANYGYTF. As DNA, the CDR3 is TGTGCCATCCCGGGAAGGGCTCCGGAAGCTAACTATGGCTACACCTTC.